The present TCR beta chain was sequenced within a study of blood T cell repertoires in COVID-19. Across the whole study: Material from acute and convalescent COVID-19 was sourced from the United States, Italy and Spain.

The germline V gene has CDR1 ENHRY and CDR2 SYGVKD. CDR3 length: 13 amino acids. Trimming pared 10 bases from V and 6 bases from J, leaving 19 bases between. In the original workflow: Estimation of nucleated cell counts relied on the amplification of reference gene primers. Method: immunoSEQ multiplex PCR; TCRdb's copy keeps in-frame clones and lacks some. V and J calls and clone size follow that table, whereas D and trimming were derived from the DNA. The sample contains 120,000 or so clones, about nine tenths of which appear only once. This clonotype was sampled from a human donor in a cohort sampled during active COVID-19. The chain is built from TRBV10-3 and TRBJ2-7; D might be TRBD2 (5 bases). Sequences were obtained from peripheral blood. CDR3 protein: CATILKLDGEQYF. The CDR3 nucleotides read TGTGCCACCATACTAAAACTAGACGGCGAGCAGTACTTC.